These 20 T cell receptor beta chains originate from one sample sequenced in a study of cytomegalovirus exposure and HLA in healthy donors. PCR primers comprised 60 Vbeta and 13 Jbeta primers. The protocol was immunoSEQ multiplex PCR, while the TCRdb copy is restricted to in-frame clones and leaves out a portion. The sample shows around 150,000 clones, about three fifths of them seen only once. Sequenced sample: PBMCs. The receptors shown here come from an older woman in good health and CMV-seropositive.

The V and J genes are TRBV10-1 and TRBJ2-1; 8 bases align to TRBD2. The CDR3 totals 15 residues. Germline V CDR1 and CDR2: WNHNN, SYGVQD (reference sequence). Losses at the gene ends were 3 bases for V and 10 bases for J; bases not matched to a gene: 11. CDR3 DNA sequence: TGCGCCAGCAGTGATAGCGGGACTAGAATTAACGAGCAGTTCTTC. Its protein product is CASSDSGTRINEQFF.

This clone was seen just once. The chain employs TRBV6-5 and TRBJ1-1, with D perhaps matching TRBD1 (5 bases). Germline CDR1 reads MNHEY; CDR2 reads SVGAGI. V was clipped by 6 bases and J by 6 bases, with 14 bases between them. This CDR3 spans 13 amino acids. CDR3 nucleotides: TGTGCCAGCAGGGAGGGAGGGGAGCCTGAAGCTTTCTTT. This gives the protein CASREGGEPEAFF.

The chain links TRBV7-2 to TRBJ1-1; 7 nucleotides match TRBD1. This CDR3 is built from 14 residues. J lost 4 bases, V lost 0 bases, and 2 bases had no gene match. From germline, CDR1 is SGHTA and CDR2 FQGNSA. CDR3 sequence: CASSLAQGFTEAFF. In nucleotides, the CDR3 is TGTGCCAGCAGCTTAGCACAGGGGTTCACTGAAGCTTTCTTT.

This sequence joins TRBV5-4 and TRBJ2-4, with TRBD2 matching over 7 bases. V shed 0 bases, J shed 5 bases, and the junction held 8 bases outside the gene matches. Looked up from germline, CDR1 is SGHNT and CDR2 is YYREEE (reference sequence). This CDR3 spans 16 amino acids. In DNA form, the CDR3 reads TGTGCCAGCAGCTTGGGCGGGAGTGGTGCCCAAAACATTCAGTACTTC. The encoded protein is CASSLGGSGAQNIQYF. Full variable domain (rest looked up from reference TRBV5-4 and TRBJ2-4): ETGVTQSPTHLIKTRGQQVTLRCSSQSGHNTVSWYQQALGQGPQFIFQYYREEENGRGNFPPRFSGLQFPNYSSELNVNALELDDSALYLCASSLGGSGAQNIQYFGAGTRLSVL.

The chain combines TRBV21-1 with TRBJ2-7; the table's D call TRBD2 went unverified against the DNA. TRBV21-1 is noted as a pseudogene. This CDR3 region has 14 residues. The CDR3 region is CASSKAQEDYEQYF. The CDR3 coding sequence is TGTGCCAGCAGCAAAGCGCAGGAGGATTACGAGCAGTACTTC.

The chain recombines TRBV5-4 with TRBJ1-1, with no clear D. The CDR3 has 13 amino acids. CDR1 is SGHNT, CDR2 YYREEE, per germline (reference sequence). With 0 bases removed from V and 3 bases from J, the gap between germline ends came to 6 bases. The CDR3 protein is CASSLDSHTEAFF. The CDR3 bases are TGTGCCAGCAGCTTGGACAGTCACACTGAAGCTTTCTTT.

The chain uses TRBV11-3 and TRBJ2-2; 9 bases match TRBD1. The CDR3 consists of 16 residues. Germline lookup yields CDR1 SGHNT and CDR2 YENEEA. The J segment lost 5 bases and the V segment lost 5 bases, leaving 9 bases of the junction unmatched. The CDR3 spells CASSPRYRGRTGELFF. CDR3 nucleotide sequence: TGTGCCAGCAGCCCGCGATACAGGGGGCGGACCGGGGAGCTGTTTTTT.

This clone was counted between two and nine times. This chain joins TRBV7-3 and TRBJ2-3; 9 bases fit TRBD2. The CDR3 runs to 16 residues. CDR1 and CDR2 from the germline V gene are SGHTA and FQGTGA. With V trimmed by 4 bases and J by 2 bases, 7 bases remained unmatched. Here the CDR3 DNA reads TGTGCCAGCAGCTCCGGGACTAGCCGGGACACAGATACGCAGTATTTT. This encodes CASSSGTSRDTDTQYF.

The chain couples TRBV7-9 to TRBJ1-5, with 8 bases fitting TRBD1. The J segment lost 7 bases and the V segment lost 5 bases, leaving 7 bases of the junction unmatched. The CDR3 consists of 14 residues. Germline loops: CDR1 SEHNR, CDR2 FQNEAQ (reference sequence). The CDR3 region is CASSRQGRRQPQHF. CDR3 nucleotides: TGTGCCAGCAGCCGACAGGGGAGGAGGCAGCCCCAGCATTTT.

J is TRBJ1-2 and V is TRBV19, with D unclear. Trimming left V 5 bases short and J 4 bases short, with 8 bases between. Per the germline V gene, CDR1 is LNHDA and CDR2 is SQIVND (reference sequence). CDR3 size: 12 residues. The CDR3 DNA reads TGTGCCAGTAGTGAAGGACTCTATGGCTACACCTTC. As protein: CASSEGLYGYTF.

The V call is TRBV6-4, the J call TRBJ2-3; tentatively, D is TRBD2 (5 bases). CDR1 MRHNA and CDR2 SNTAGT come from the germline V gene. Trimming cost V 8 bases and J 1 base, with 16 bases left between them. This CDR3 is 15 amino acids long. The CDR3: CASYCTAGGTDTQYF. The CDR3 DNA sequence: TGTGCCAGCTACTGCACGGCGGGCGGCACAGATACGCAGTATTTT.

Only a few counts were recorded for this clone. The CDR3 DNA follows: TGTGCCAGCAGTTTCCCCATTCAAGAGACCCAGTACTTC. Its translation: CASSFPIQETQYF. The V call is TRBV27, the J call TRBJ2-5; unclear D gene. The CDR3 is 13 residues long. The germline V gene has CDR1 MNHEY and CDR2 SMNVEV (reference sequence). The V and J ends lost 3 bases and 2 bases respectively, with 7 bases between them.

This chain joins TRBV11-1 and TRBJ2-7; TRBD2 aligns across 7 bases. The trim removed 3 bases at V and 6 bases at J, leaving 8 bases unmatched. CDR1 and CDR2 from the germline V gene are SGHAT and FQDESV (reference sequence). This CDR3 has 14 residues. The CDR3 loop is CASSFDAGEGEQYF. The CDR3 DNA is TGTGCCAGCAGCTTTGACGCGGGGGAAGGCGAGCAGTACTTC. The entire variable domain, with the rest obtained from reference TRBV11-1 and TRBJ2-7, is as follows: EAEVAQSPRYKITEKSQAVAFWCDPISGHATLYWYRQILGQGPELLVQFQDESVVDDSQLPKDRFSAERLKGVDSTLKIQPAELGDSAMYLCASSFDAGEGEQYFGPGTRLTVT.

V is TRBV7-9 and J is TRBJ1-1; D not certain. This CDR3 region has 15 residues. Germline-derived CDR1 and CDR2 are SEHNR and FQNEAQ (reference sequence). Trimming cost V 5 bases and J 1 base, with 14 bases left between them. The CDR3 sequence: CASSDPMNRNTEAFF. CDR3 DNA: TGTGCCAGCAGCGATCCAATGAACAGGAACACTGAAGCTTTCTTT.

The chain couples TRBV29-1 to TRBJ1-2; maybe TRBD1 (5 bases). The CDR3 sequence is 14 residues long. The V end lost 7 bases, the J end lost 4 bases, and 19 bases lay between the germline ends. In germline, CDR1 is SQVTM, CDR2 ANQGSEA. CDR3 coding DNA: TGCAGCGCTACCTACACGGACACCTTCTATGGCTACACCTTC. This translates into CSATYTDTFYGYTF.

CDR3 DNA: TGTGCCAGCAGTGAGGGGACTAGCTCCAAGAGGACCCAGTACTTC. Protein product: CASSEGTSSKRTQYF. The chain uses TRBV28 and TRBJ2-5; TRBD2 matches at 9 bases. The germline V gene encodes CDR1 MDHEN and CDR2 SYDVKM. V was pared by 5 bases and J by 7 bases, with 11 bases of the junction left unmatched. This CDR3 spans 15 amino acids.

The chain couples TRBV4-2 to TRBJ1-4; the match to TRBD1 covers 7 bases. CDR3 size: 15 residues. The trim removed 4 bases at V and 4 bases at J, leaving 6 bases unmatched. Germline-derived CDR1 and CDR2 are LGHNA and YNFKEQ. The CDR3, as DNA: TGTGCCAGCAGCCCCGGGGACAGTATTAATGAAAAACTGTTTTTT. Translated, it gives CASSPGDSINEKLFF.

This clone was found a few times. The chain is built from TRBV19 and TRBJ2-1; TRBD2 matches at 11 bases. The germline CDR1 and CDR2 sequences are LNHDA and SQIVND (reference sequence). The trim removed 7 bases at V and 8 bases at J, leaving 13 bases unmatched. The CDR3 contains 16 residues. In DNA, the CDR3 is TGTGCCAGTATCCACTCCGTGGGACTAGCGGTTGATGAGCAGTTCTTC. Protein: CASIHSVGLAVDEQFF. Filled out from reference TRBV19 and TRBJ2-1, the complete variable domain reads DGGITQSPKYLFRKEGQNVTLSCEQNLNHDAMYWYRQDPGQGLRLIYYSQIVNDFQKGDIAEGYSVSREKKESFPLTVTSAQKNPTAFYLCASIHSVGLAVDEQFFGPGTRLTVL.

Concerning this clone: The same CDR3 also results from other DNA sequences found in this sample. V gene TRBV28 combines with J gene TRBJ1-1; D is unresolved. The ends were cut back, 2 bases at V and 0 bases at J, with 7 bases in the middle. This CDR3 has 14 amino acids. Germline CDR1 MDHEN, CDR2 SYDVKM. The CDR3 loop is CASSLEQLNTEAFF. In DNA form, the CDR3 reads TGTGCCAGCAGTTTAGAACAACTGAACACTGAAGCTTTCTTT.

The chain employs TRBV4-3 and TRBJ2-3; TRBD2 matches at 9 bases. CDR3 length: 16 residues. Trimming cost V 4 bases and J 0 bases; bases outside gene matches: 5. Germline loops: CDR1 LGHNA, CDR2 YSLEER. The CDR3, as DNA: TGCGCCAGCAGCCCCGGCGGGAGGGCAAGCACAGATACGCAGTATTTT. The encoded protein is CASSPGGRASTDTQYF.